The 2 T cell receptor beta chains in this list originate from one sample, sequenced in a study of glioma-infiltrating T cells. The iRepertoire nested amplicon-rescue multiplex PCR amplified TCR alpha and beta CDR3s from RNA. TCRdb ran MiXCR on the multiplex PCR reads and lists one entry per CDR3 protein. This repertoire shows a few hundred thousand distinct CDR3 sequences, roughly two fifths found once; its top ten account for about 11%. Specimen: glioma tissue, nonneoplastic brain tissue, or PBMCs (not recorded which). Receptors were obtained from a human donor with low-grade glioma or glioblastoma, undergoing nonglioma brain surgery, or in good health (not recorded which).

Ten or more counts support this clonotype. The J gene is TRBJ1-2, the V gene TRBV20-1; the match to TRBD1 covers 7 bases. J lost 4 bases, V lost 4 bases, and 15 bases had no gene match. CDR1 is DFQATT and CDR2 is SNEGSKA in the germline V gene (reference sequence). This CDR3 has 16 residues. CDR3 residues: CSAKRDGEGAGYGYTF. CDR3 DNA sequence: TGCAGTGCTAAAAGAGACGGTGAGGGGGCCGGCTATGGCTACACCTTC.

Points on this clonotype: Here the CDR3 omits its conserved ending phenylalanine or tryptophan, so a read error is the likely source. The CDR3 DNA reads TGCAGTGCCCAGGTAGTAGCGGGGTTTAGATCCTACGAGCAGTACCTC. This sequence encodes CSAQVVAGFRSYEQYL. The chain uses TRBV20-1 and TRBJ2-7; TRBD2 matches at 8 bases. V shed 6 bases, J shed 1 base, and the junction held 14 bases outside the gene matches. The CDR3 has 16 residues. Germline CDR1 reads DFQATT; CDR2 reads SNEGSKA (reference sequence).